This TCR beta chain was recorded in a study of T-cell reconstitution after alpha-beta-depleted transplantation in children. This clonotype appeared many times. Its antigen is not identified. The library targeted TCRbeta and was prepared with unique molecular identifiers. TCRdb independently ran MiXCR on the PCR reads; one entry per CDR3 protein. The data show 250,000 to 300,000 distinct CDR3 sequences, around 7.3% seen once. Regarding the study as a whole: Newly produced T cells mostly provided counts and TCRbeta diversity after one year, as hyperexpanded clones declined. Surviving recipient T cells and thymic progenitors underlay high day-60 TCRbeta diversity in some patients. After transplant, at about two months, alpha-beta T cells were reportedly derived from several hundred expanded graft clones.

This CDR3 is built from 18 residues. The germline V gene encodes CDR1 MNHEY and CDR2 SVGAGI. Germline trimming cut 2 bases from V and 3 bases from J; bases unmatched to any gene: 9. This TCR came from a female patient aged 2-9 years who had a stem cell transplant for Fanconi anemia, so the T cells may come from the graft donor. The chain is built from TRBV6-5 and TRBJ2-5; 13 bases line up with TRBD2. Sample: peripheral blood, taken 360 days after TCRalphabeta/CD19-depleted stem cell transplant. Here the CDR3 reads CASSYGPFGTSGEETQYF. CDR3 DNA sequence: TGTGCCAGCAGTTACGGTCCTTTCGGGACTAGCGGGGAAGAGACCCAGTACTTC.